The T cell receptor beta chain described here comes from a study of cytomegalovirus exposure and HLA in healthy donors. Study-wide results and caveats: Later analysis identified a missense DCLRE1C variant that was linked to TCR beta V- and J-gene trimming. There was a cluster of highly shared sequence variants that was likely a sequencing artifact.

With regard to this clone: Its antigen is currently unknown.

Primers for the PCR totalled 60 Vbeta and 13 Jbeta. The method was immunoSEQ multiplex PCR; TCRdb's version includes in-frame clones alone and lacks a portion of them. The sample comprises under 150,000 clones, approximately 84% of which are singletons, and approximately 1.5% rests with the top ten. J gave up 5 bases and V 5 bases, and 6 bases lay outside the gene matches. The CDR3 is 15 residues long. Germline-derived CDR1 and CDR2 are MDHEN and SYDVKM. This TCR derives from a man aged 25 to 40 in good health and CMV-seropositive. Sample: PBMCs. The chain is built from TRBV28 and TRBJ2-1; 10 bases are shared with TRBD1. CDR3 in amino acids: CASSPGTGDHNEQFF. CDR3 bases: TGTGCCAGCAGTCCCGGGACAGGGGATCACAATGAGCAGTTCTTC.